Following are 6 T cell receptor beta chains from one sample sequenced in a study of post-analysis software for immune sequencing data. Overall study results and limits: TRBV segments more frequent in patients than in controls numbered five and included TRBV5-6, TRBV5-1 and TRBV20-1.

These receptors' antigens are unknown. Each TCR beta cDNA library carried unique molecular identifiers. Each CDR3 protein is one row after TCRdb ran MiXCR on the PCR reads. The table has roughly 600,000 distinct CDR3 sequences, around 44% seen once. The sequencing input was blood. These receptors were collected from a girl aged 10 to 17 with multiple sclerosis.

This chain links TRBV20-1 with TRBJ1-2, with 11 bases lining up with TRBD1. Germline loops: CDR1 DFQATT, CDR2 SNEGSKA (reference sequence). This CDR3 is built from 13 residues. V was clipped by 6 bases and J by 4 bases; unmatched bases: 4. The CDR3, as DNA: TGCAGTGCACCGGACAGGGGGCTCTATGGCTACACCTTC. Protein product: CSAPDRGLYGYTF.

The DNA of the CDR3 is TGTGCCAGCAGCCAAGAGGGGCCCTATGGCTACACCTTC. It yields the protein CASSQEGPYGYTF. This chain joins TRBV3-1 and TRBJ1-2; perhaps TRBD1 as D (5 bases). Trimming pared 0 bases from V and 4 bases from J, leaving 6 bases between. The germline gives CDR1 LGHDT, CDR2 YNNKEL (reference sequence). The CDR3 consists of 13 residues. Complete variable domain (other parts from reference TRBV3-1 and TRBJ1-2): DTAVSQTPKYLVTQMGNDKSIKCEQNLGHDTMYWYKQDSKKFLKIMFSYNNKELIINETVPNRFSPKSPDKAHLNLHINSLELGDSAVYFCASSQEGPYGYTFGSGTRLTVV.

The chain uses TRBV12-3 or TRBV12-4 and TRBJ2-1, with a possible D match to TRBD2 (6 bases). CDR3 length: 16 amino acids. Trimming left V 6 bases short and J 0 bases short, with 15 bases between. The CDR3 nucleotides read TGTGCCAGCAGAACCGGGGGTACCAGCTCCTACAATGAGCAGTTCTTC. Translation gives CASRTGGTSSYNEQFF.

Comments on this clonotype: At one end the junction does not follow the germline gene, possibly because of a read error. The gene calls are TRBV15 and TRBJ2-1; D may be TRBD1 or TRBD2 (5 bases each). The CDR3 spans 13 residues. Germline V lookup: CDR1 LNHNV, CDR2 YYDKDF (reference sequence). This CDR3 is CATTRGVSNERFF. The DNA of the CDR3 is TGTGCCACCACACGAGGGGTATCGAATGAGCGGTTCTTC.

This clonotype came up a few times. The rearrangement uses TRBV29-1 and TRBJ2-3; weak D call: TRBD2 (6 bases). V lost 7 bases and J 2 bases, leaving 13 bases between the germline ends. Per the germline V gene, CDR1 is SQVTM and CDR2 is ANQGSEA. The CDR3 loop spans 13 amino acids. Here the CDR3 DNA reads TGCAGCGCCGACGGGAGACCCACAGATACGCAGTATTTT. This encodes CSADGRPTDTQYF.

This clonotype appeared a few times. The chain joins TRBV4-1 to TRBJ1-2; 7 bases line up with TRBD1. The J segment lost 3 bases and the V segment lost 4 bases, leaving 8 bases of the junction unmatched. This CDR3 has 15 residues. In germline, CDR1 is MGHRA, CDR2 YSYEKL. The CDR3 DNA reads as TGCGCCAGCAGCCTGCCTTCGGGACAGTACTATGGCTACACCTTC. Translating it yields CASSLPSGQYYGYTF.